Listed below are T cell receptor beta chains from one sample, sequenced in a study of synovial regulatory T cells in juvenile arthritis. The assay was immunoSEQ multiplex PCR, and TCRdb's table has in-frame clones only and misses some. The sample yields approximately 10,000 clones, of which the top ten take up around 0.7%. Sequences were obtained from Treg cells from blood. All receptors come from a donor younger than 30 with juvenile idiopathic arthritis. Both conserved end residues are part of each CDR3. The order of the fields is J gene, CDR3 length, V gene, CDR3 protein.

TRBJ2-5 13 TRBV18 CASSRRSSETQYF
TRBJ2-3 20 TRBV4-3 CASSQVAGRPGLASPDTQYF
TRBJ1-2 13 TRBV18 CASSGGQLYGYTF
TRBJ1-2 14 TRBV5-4 CASSLDTGVYGYTF
TRBJ2-1 14 TRBV5-4 CASSLVSGSNEQFF
TRBJ1-1 12 TRBV6-6 CASRLKSTEAFF
TRBJ1-4 12 TRBV5-1 CASRRDNEKLFF
TRBJ1-6 13 TRBV5-1 CASSYSYNSPLHF
TRBJ2-4 16 TRBV11-2 CASSFGSPLAKNIQYF
TRBJ2-1 15 TRBV4-3 CASSQEYVGGTPQFF
TRBJ2-7 16 TRBV5-4 CASQVGQGPPYYEQYF
TRBJ2-7 11 TRBV6-5 CASSYWSEQYF
TRBJ1-2 17 TRBV18 CASSRYPKGGDNYGYTF
TRBJ2-7 13 TRBV11-2 CASSPLQGFEQYF
TRBJ2-1 14 TRBV7-2 CASSLYPGYNEQFF
TRBJ2-7 14 TRBV10-3 CAIRTVGSSYEQYF
TRBJ2-1 15 TRBV11-3 CASSHNDLPYNEQFF
TRBJ2-3 18 TRBV14 CASSLPVGTAMGTDTQYF
TRBJ2-6 17 TRBV7-9 CASSLALGRSGANVLTF
TRBJ2-7 13 TRBV18 CASSPDRGREQYF
TRBJ2-7 15 TRBV5-1 CASKSPGQEAYEQYF
TRBJ2-5 17 TRBV10-1 CASSASVSRGPRGTQYF
TRBJ1-5 15 TRBV19 CASSIVPDSNQPQHF
TRBJ2-1 11 TRBV7-2 CASSSGTIQFF
TRBJ2-1 16 TRBV9 CASSLRPEASYNEQFF
TRBJ2-3 16 TRBV18 CASSPQGAPLTDTQYF
TRBJ2-7 12 TRBV2 CASTSWVHEQYF
TRBJ2-7 14 TRBV18 CASSPQEKTTRQYF
TRBJ1-2 11 TRBV20-1 CSAPFTGDNTF
TRBJ2-5 13 TRBV7-2 CASSFPGLETQYF
TRBJ1-1 12 TRBV6-5 CASRRLDTEAFF
TRBJ2-1 17 TRBV14 CASSQDSGLAGVNEQFF
TRBJ1-6 13 TRBV30 CAWSSDSSSPLHF
TRBJ2-1 12 TRBV19 CASSIGPGSQFF
TRBJ2-5 15 TRBV5-1 CASTARDTNTETQYF
TRBJ1-1 17 TRBV18 CASSPKTGDDRNTEAFF
TRBJ2-7 17 TRBV12-5 CASGRATGQGATYEQYF
TRBJ2-7 11 TRBV10-3 CAISEGYEQYF
TRBJ1-1 15 TRBV28 CASRGLQVWGTEAFF
TRBJ1-2 16 TRBV11-2 CASSGKQGAGNYGYTF
TRBJ2-6 15 TRBV7-2 CASSRGGRGANVLTF
TRBJ2-5 16 TRBV5-1 CASSGLDRGGPETQYF
TRBJ2-6 18 TRBV23-1 CASSQYGTGISGANVLTF
TRBJ2-5 12 TRBV10-3 CAISEGQETQYF
TRBJ2-5 14 TRBV5-1 CASSSAGGEETQYF
TRBJ1-1 14 TRBV30 CAWRRSGARTEAFF
TRBJ1-5 15 TRBV28 CASSLRGVGNQPQHF
TRBJ2-5 14 TRBV11-2 CASSPGPDRETQYF
TRBJ2-7 15 TRBV2 CASSVNRDRGARQYF
TRBJ2-1 15 TRBV9 CASSISGRGGNEQFF
TRBJ2-7 14 TRBV19 CASSFGGGPNEQYF
TRBJ2-5 13 TRBV7-2 CASSPTYGETQYF
TRBJ2-2 18 TRBV19 CASSIWTSGPANTGELFF
TRBJ2-3 17 TRBV5-1 CASHGPAGVFLTDTQYF
TRBJ1-4 14 TRBV6-6 CASETRQGGEKLFF
TRBJ2-1 13 TRBV6-5 CASSRVGFNEQFF
TRBJ1-2 11 TRBV20-1 CSARSNYGYTF
TRBJ2-7 16 TRBV9 CASSASPSGRAYEQYF